These 15 T cell receptor beta chains originate from one sample sequenced in a study of blood T cells in healthy people across ages. Sample-barcoded 5' priming and a J-beta primer mix drove a second PCR of about 6 to 12 cycles. TCRdb re-derived calls from the 5' RACE reads in MiXCR, one entry per CDR3 protein. Of about 1,600,000 distinct CDR3 sequences in the sample, approximately 40% are singletons; the top ten hold roughly 7.7%. Sequencing was done on a sample of blood. These receptors came from a woman in her late teens or twenties in good health.

The chain recombines TRBV28 with TRBJ2-1; maybe TRBD1 (7 bases). The CDR3 length is 16 residues. Trimming took off 10 bases at V and 7 bases at J, with 26 bases between the two ends. The germline gives CDR1 MDHEN, CDR2 SYDVKM. The CDR3 here is CATDTPGGLRGNEQFF. The CDR3 DNA is TGTGCCACCGATACCCCAGGGGGACTTCGTGGGAATGAGCAGTTCTTC. The complete variable domain, with remaining parts taken from reference TRBV28 and TRBJ2-1, reads DVKVTQSSRYLVKRTGEKVFLECVQDMDHENMFWYRQDPGLGLRLIYFSYDVKMKEKGDIPEGYSVSREKKERFSLILESASTNQTSMYLCATDTPGGLRGNEQFFGPGTRLTVL.

The chain joins TRBV25-1 to TRBJ2-2; 9 positions match TRBD2. Per germline, CDR1 MGHDK and CDR2 SYGVNS. With 1 base clipped from V and 5 bases from J, the junction kept 2 bases outside the gene matches. The CDR3 consists of 15 residues. The CDR3 nucleotides are TGTGCCAGCAGTGAATGGCTAGCGGGGACCGGGGAGCTGTTTTTT. Translated: CASSEWLAGTGELFF.

A few counts support this clonotype. The chain links TRBV9 to TRBJ2-7, with 10 bases fitting TRBD1. The CDR3 has 15 amino acids. In germline, CDR1 is SGDLS, CDR2 YYNGEE. The ends lost 3 bases at V and 2 bases at J; junction bases unmatched: 5. The CDR3 region is CASSGLGQGAYEQYF. The CDR3 bases are TGTGCCAGCAGCGGATTAGGACAGGGGGCCTACGAGCAGTACTTC.

The rearrangement joins TRBV20-1 to TRBJ2-3; D possibly corresponds to TRBD1 (6 bases). In germline, CDR1 is DFQATT, CDR2 SNEGSKA (reference sequence). The CDR3 sequence is 18 residues long. Trimming pared 6 bases from V and 2 bases from J, leaving 27 bases between. CDR3 nucleotides: TGCAGTGCCAGGGGCCCCGCACCGTCAGAGAGTAACACAGATACGCAGTATTTT. It specifies CSARGPAPSESNTDTQYF.

This clonotype showed up just a few times. The rearrangement links TRBV2 to TRBJ2-5; TRBD1 is a possible D gene (5 bases). This CDR3 spans 13 amino acids. Germline values: CDR1 SNHLY, CDR2 FYNNEI. V lost 3 bases and J 11 bases, leaving 16 bases between the germline ends. CDR3 protein: CASSDMGGHGQYF. In nucleotides, the CDR3 is TGTGCCAGCAGTGATATGGGCGGACACGGGCAGTACTTC.

The chain recombines TRBV18 with TRBJ2-1; tentative D call: TRBD1 (6 bases). The CDR3 runs 15 residues. Germline V gives CDR1 KGHSH, CDR2 LQKENI. Trimming took 2 bases from V and 4 from J, leaving 12 bases between them. CDR3 coding DNA: TGTGCCAGCTCACCAATGCAGGGGAGATACAATGAGCAGTTCTTC. Residues: CASSPMQGRYNEQFF.

This clonotype was seen a few times. V gene TRBV5-1 combines with J gene TRBJ2-1; 10 bases map to TRBD1. The CDR3 is 15 residues long. Germline CDR1 SGHRS, CDR2 YFSETQ. V was pared by 3 bases and J by 7 bases, with 7 bases of the junction left unmatched. This CDR3 reads CASSSGTGASNEQFF. In DNA form, the CDR3 reads TGCGCCAGCAGCTCCGGGACAGGGGCCTCTAATGAGCAGTTCTTC.

This clonotype came up many times. The genes are TRBV7-8 and TRBJ2-3, with D unclear. The CDR3 contains 12 residues. The germline CDR1 and CDR2 sequences are SGHVS and FQNEAQ. V lost 5 bases to trimming and J lost 6 bases, with 9 bases between them. The CDR3 here is CASSQNLDTQYF. The CDR3 coding sequence is TGTGCCAGCAGCCAAAACCTGGATACGCAGTATTTT.

In regard to this clonotype: A read error may explain this, as a much larger clone is one base away. The V gene is TRBV7-2, the J gene TRBJ2-5; 9 bases fit TRBD1. The CDR3 is 17 amino acids. The germline gives CDR1 SGHTA, CDR2 FQGNSA. Here the CDR3 DNA reads TGTGCCAGCAACTTAGGAGCTGGGACAGGGTACCAAGAGACCCAGTACTTC. Amino acid sequence: CASNLGAGTGYQETQYF.

This clonotype was seen only a few times. The chain joins TRBV20-1 to TRBJ2-1; 10 bases are a match to TRBD2. After removal of 2 bases from V and 6 bases from J, the junction contained 7 bases not matched to a gene. From germline, CDR1 is DFQATT and CDR2 SNEGSKA (reference sequence). The CDR3 consists of 15 residues. CDR3 nucleotide sequence: TGCAGTGCTAGACCCCCAGCGGGAGGGGGCAATGAGCAGTTCTTC. This gives the protein CSARPPAGGGNEQFF.

This chain uses TRBV20-1 with TRBJ2-1; D could derive from TRBD1 or TRBD2 (5 bases each). The CDR3 consists of 16 residues. V lost 4 bases and J 2 bases, leaving 18 bases between the germline ends. In germline, CDR1 is DFQATT, CDR2 SNEGSKA (reference sequence). The CDR3 coding sequence is TGCAGTGCTACCCTACCCGGGACCCCCGCCTACAATGAGCAGTTCTTC. It is translated as CSATLPGTPAYNEQFF.

A note on this clonotype: Sequence at one end of the junction differs from germline and may be a read error. CDR3 coding DNA: TGTGCCAGCAGCCGGGTTAGCGGACACTACCAGCAGTACTTC. Its translation is CASSRVSGHYQQYF. The chain has TRBV3-1 and TRBJ2-7, with D perhaps matching TRBD2 (6 bases). The CDR3 extends over 14 amino acids. The germline V gene has CDR1 LGHDT and CDR2 YNNKEL (reference sequence).

This clonotype was observed a handful of times. V is TRBV6-5 and J is TRBJ1-1; a weak D match, TRBD1 (5 bases). The CDR3 extends over 13 amino acids. V gave up 6 bases and J gave up 3 bases, with 11 bases separating them. CDR1 is MNHEY, CDR2 SVGAGI, per germline. The CDR3 reads CASRLGRHTEAFF. DNA of the CDR3: TGTGCCAGCAGGCTGGGACGGCACACTGAAGCTTTCTTT.

This clonotype was seen only a few times. V is TRBV11-1 and J is TRBJ2-1, with D possibly TRBD2 on 5 matching bases. Germline V gene lookup returns CDR1 SGHAT and CDR2 FQDESV (reference sequence). This CDR3 region has 21 residues. V was shortened by 4 bases and J by 8 bases, with 36 bases between the two germline ends. CDR3 sequence (DNA): TGTGCCAGCAGCTCCGGCTCGAGTAGGACGACGCTCGACGACGGACTCGATGAGCAGTTCTTC. As protein: CASSSGSSRTTLDDGLDEQFF. The full variable domain, its missing parts supplied by reference TRBV11-1 and TRBJ2-1, is EAEVAQSPRYKITEKSQAVAFWCDPISGHATLYWYRQILGQGPELLVQFQDESVVDDSQLPKDRFSAERLKGVDSTLKIQPAELGDSAMYLCASSSGSSRTTLDDGLDEQFFGPGTRLTVL.

This clonotype has at least ten counts. V usage is TRBV20-1 and J usage is TRBJ2-1; 10 bases fit TRBD2. Germline-derived CDR1 and CDR2 are DFQATT and SNEGSKA (reference sequence). V was clipped by 0 bases and J by 4 bases; unmatched bases: 3. The CDR3 loop spans 15 amino acids. The CDR3: CSARDPTSGYNEQFF. CDR3 coding DNA: TGCAGTGCTAGAGATCCGACTAGCGGGTACAATGAGCAGTTCTTC.